Listed here are 27 T cell receptor beta chains from one sample, sequenced in a study of shared clonotypes between healthy human individuals. CD45RO-negative CD8 cells positively selected for CCR7 made up the naive population, which excluded terminally differentiated effector memory CD45RA+ cells. Assay: immunoSEQ multiplex PCR; the TCRdb copy retains only in-frame clones and omits some. The sample records 2 million or so clones, less than 95% being singletons. Sequenced material: naive CD8+ T cells sorted from blood. The origin of the receptors is a man in his late teens or twenties in good health.

V and J are TRBV13 and TRBJ2-6; no definite D call. This CDR3 is 15 amino acids long. The V gene lost 5 bases and the J gene lost 3 bases, with 11 bases spanning the gap. Germline V lookup: CDR1 PRHDT, CDR2 FYEKMQ (reference sequence). The CDR3 loop reads CASSPGIFGANVLTF. The CDR3 bases are TGTGCCAGCAGCCCTGGGATATTTGGGGCCAACGTCCTGACTTTC.

The rearrangement joins TRBV27 to TRBJ1-2; D is unclear. Deletions cut 5 bases from V and 4 bases from J, with 20 bases between. The CDR3 contains 16 residues. The V gene's germline CDR1 is MNHEY and CDR2 SMNVEV (reference sequence). The CDR3 region is CASSPSSGPAGYGYTF. The CDR3 DNA sequence: TGTGCCAGCAGTCCCTCTTCCGGACCGGCAGGCTATGGCTACACCTTC.

This sequence joins TRBV5-6 and TRBJ1-1; D is uncertain. Germline V gene sequence: CDR1 SGHDT, CDR2 YYEEEE. Trimming shortened V by 0 bases and J by 4 bases, and 10 bases separated the two germline ends. The length of the CDR3 is 14 residues. The CDR3 coding sequence is TGTGCCAGCAGCTTGGAAGGGTCCCCCACTGAAGCTTTCTTT. The encoded protein is CASSLEGSPTEAFF.

In DNA, the CDR3 is TGTGCCAGTAGCCCCGGGACTAACGACTACGAGCAGTACTTC. Its translation: CASSPGTNDYEQYF. The gene calls are TRBV19 and TRBJ2-7; TRBD2 aligns across 7 bases. Trimming at V came to 6 bases and at J to 3 bases, leaving 8 bases not matched to a gene. The CDR3 runs to 14 residues. CDR1 is LNHDA, CDR2 SQIVND, per germline (reference sequence).

A note on this clone: Other DNA sequences of this sample code for an identical CDR3. The chain carries TRBV28 and TRBJ2-1, with 7 bases matching TRBD1. This CDR3 region has 13 residues. The germline V gene has CDR1 MDHEN and CDR2 SYDVKM. The trim removed 7 bases at V and 3 bases at J, leaving 3 bases unmatched. The CDR3 reads CASTDRVYNEQFF. The CDR3 nucleotides read TGTGCCAGCACCGACAGGGTCTACAATGAGCAGTTCTTC.

This chain joins TRBV5-1 and TRBJ1-1; TRBD1 matches at 8 bases. CDR1 is SGHRS, CDR2 YFSETQ, per germline. The CDR3 is 13 amino acids. The V gene end was trimmed by 2 bases and the J gene end by 8 bases; junction bases not matched to a gene: 5. The CDR3 sequence is CASSFQTGVEAFF. The CDR3 nucleotides read TGCGCCAGCAGCTTTCAGACAGGGGTGGAAGCTTTCTTT.

This chain connects TRBV27 to TRBJ2-2, with D possibly being TRBD1 or TRBD2 (5 bases each). The CDR3 spans 14 residues. Per the germline V gene, CDR1 is MNHEY and CDR2 is SMNVEV (reference sequence). Trimming removed 5 bases from V and 8 bases from J, with 15 bases in between. In nucleotides, the CDR3 is TGTGCCAGCAGTCACAATTCAGGGAGTGGGGAGCTGTTTTTT. This encodes CASSHNSGSGELFF.

This rearrangement joins TRBV4-1 to TRBJ1-3; 10 positions match TRBD1. Germline assignment: CDR1 MGHRA and CDR2 YSYEKL. The trim removed 2 bases at V and 3 bases at J, leaving 10 bases unmatched. The CDR3 extends over 18 amino acids. The CDR3 nucleotides read TGCGCCAGCAGCCAATTTGGGCTCGGACAGGGGGATGGAAACACCATATATTTT. This encodes CASSQFGLGQGDGNTIYF.

V gene TRBV13 combines with J gene TRBJ1-2; D remains ambiguous. Germline V gene sequence: CDR1 PRHDT, CDR2 FYEKMQ (reference sequence). The V and J ends lost 5 bases and 8 bases respectively, with 18 bases between them. The CDR3 loop spans 14 amino acids. The DNA of the CDR3 is TGTGCCAGCAGCCCAAGCAGCCCCCCTATGGGCTACACCTTC. This codes for CASSPSSPPMGYTF.

The chain recombines TRBV5-6 with TRBJ2-7, with 10 bases fitting TRBD2. The V gene's germline CDR1 is SGHDT and CDR2 YYEEEE. V lost 3 bases and J lost 4; bases outside the gene matches: 19. This CDR3 comprises 19 residues. In DNA form, the CDR3 reads TGTGCCAGCAGCTGGTGGACTAGCGGAAAGAACCCGTCCATTTACGAGCAGTACTTC. Its translation is CASSWWTSGKNPSIYEQYF.

As concerns this clone: Other DNA sequences in the sample encode the same CDR3. The chain carries TRBV30 and TRBJ2-6, with TRBD1 as a possible D gene (6 bases). The CDR3 sequence is 14 residues long. Germline CDR1 GTSNPN, CDR2 SVGIG (reference sequence). The V end was cut by 5 bases, the J end by 2 bases, with 10 bases between. In DNA, the CDR3 is TGTGCCTGGTCCGCAGGGGCTGGGGCCAACGTCCTGACTTTC. Residues: CAWSAGAGANVLTF.

The rearrangement joins TRBV10-2 to TRBJ1-1, with TRBD1 as a possible D gene (6 bases). The CDR3 is 15 residues long. Trimming stripped 2 bases from V and 2 bases from J, with 12 bases between. Germline lookup yields CDR1 WSHSY and CDR2 SAAADI. In DNA form, the CDR3 reads TGCGCCAGCAGTGAGCTGGGGGCAAGAAACACTGAAGCTTTCTTT. Its translation: CASSELGARNTEAFF.

The chain uses TRBV30 and TRBJ2-7, with 7 bases fitting TRBD2. The CDR3 consists of 14 residues. Trimming took 0 bases from V and 2 from J; bases not matched to a gene: 4. Germline V gives CDR1 GTSNPN, CDR2 SVGIG (reference sequence). CDR3 sequence reads: CAWSVASGPYEQYF. The CDR3 DNA reads as TGTGCCTGGAGTGTGGCTAGCGGTCCCTACGAGCAGTACTTC.

The chain links TRBV27 to TRBJ2-7; 7 bases are shared with TRBD1. The ends lost 2 bases at V and 2 bases at J; junction bases unmatched: 9. The CDR3 extends over 16 amino acids. The germline CDR1 and CDR2 sequences are MNHEY and SMNVEV (reference sequence). CDR3: CASSLNPYGTAYEQYF. Here the CDR3 DNA reads TGTGCCAGCAGTTTAAACCCCTACGGGACAGCCTACGAGCAGTACTTC.

This clone was found once. The chain recombines TRBV6-1 with TRBJ2-7; D uncertain. The CDR3 contains 13 residues. The V end lost 4 bases, the J end lost 4 bases, and 11 bases lay between the germline ends. Germline CDR1 reads MNHNS; CDR2 reads SASEGT. Written as DNA, the CDR3 is TGTGCCAGCAGTGTCCAATTGTGGTACGAGCAGTACTTC. The encoded protein is CASSVQLWYEQYF.

J is TRBJ2-7 and V is TRBV18; the match to TRBD1 covers 7 bases. With V trimmed by 5 bases and J by 1 base, 5 bases remained unmatched. Germline V lookup: CDR1 KGHSH, CDR2 LQKENI. The CDR3 consists of 14 residues. The chain's CDR3 is CASSAIQGSYEQYF. CDR3 bases: TGTGCCAGCTCAGCAATACAGGGGTCCTACGAGCAGTACTTC.

The V call is TRBV5-6, the J call TRBJ2-7; 8 bases agree with TRBD2. Germline V gene data show CDR1 as SGHDT and CDR2 as YYEEEE. This CDR3 region has 14 residues. J was trimmed by 6 bases and V by 0 bases; bases with no gene match: 5. CDR3 sequence reads: CASSLAGGGLEQYF. The CDR3 region has the DNA TGTGCCAGCAGCTTGGCGGGCGGGGGGCTCGAGCAGTACTTC.

Note on this clone: Other DNA sequences in this sample translate to the same CDR3. J is TRBJ2-7 and V is TRBV6-1; D gene unclear. V lost 3 bases, J lost 2 bases, and 8 bases lay in between. Germline V gene sequence: CDR1 MNHNS, CDR2 SASEGT. This CDR3 is built from 13 residues. The CDR3, as DNA: TGTGCCAGCAGTGAGGGCCAGACCTACGAGCAGTACTTC. Amino acids: CASSEGQTYEQYF.

V gene TRBV11-3 combines with J gene TRBJ2-1; TRBD2 matches at 9 bases. The CDR3 consists of 15 residues. Trimming removed 6 bases from V and 0 bases from J; junction bases left unmatched: 3. Per the germline V gene, CDR1 is SGHNT and CDR2 is YENEEA. The CDR3 reads CASSLSGSSYNEQFF. The CDR3 DNA is TGTGCCAGCAGTCTTAGCGGGAGCTCCTACAATGAGCAGTTCTTC.

The chain links TRBV27 to TRBJ2-1; TRBD1 or TRBD2 may be the D gene (5 bases each). This CDR3 comprises 12 residues. V was pared by 5 bases and J by 10 bases, with 12 bases between. CDR1 and CDR2 from the germline V gene are MNHEY and SMNVEV (reference sequence). Written as DNA, the CDR3 is TGTGCCAGCAGTCCGGGGCCAATAGAGCAGTTCTTC. Its protein is CASSPGPIEQFF.

The V call is TRBV2, the J call TRBJ1-5; D remains unclear. CDR3 length: 11 residues. Trimming took off 8 bases at V and 10 bases at J, with 12 bases between the two ends. Looked up from germline, CDR1 is SNHLY and CDR2 is FYNNEI. The CDR3 nucleotides are TGTGCCAGCGGCTCGTCGGAACCCCAGCATTTT. The encoded protein is CASGSSEPQHF.

This clone appeared a single time. V and J are TRBV29-1 and TRBJ1-1; D is possibly TRBD1 (5 bases). This CDR3 comprises 13 residues. Trimming took 6 bases from V and 1 from J, leaving 12 bases between them. Germline V gene data show CDR1 as SQVTM and CDR2 as ANQGSEA. Written as DNA, the CDR3 is TGCAGCGTGGGACCGGGCCAGAACACTGAAGCTTTCTTT. Its translation is CSVGPGQNTEAFF.

The chain combines TRBV27 with TRBJ2-1; 9 bases line up with TRBD1. Germline CDR1 reads MNHEY; CDR2 reads SMNVEV (reference sequence). This CDR3 is built from 15 residues. V lost 5 bases and J lost 5; bases outside the gene matches: 7. The CDR3: CASSLRDRVDNEQFF. CDR3 in DNA: TGTGCCAGCAGTCTCCGGGACAGGGTTGACAATGAGCAGTTCTTC.

The chain is built from TRBV7-2 and TRBJ2-5; D gene ambiguous. The CDR3 spans 16 residues. Trimming shortened V by 7 bases and J by 5 bases, and 23 bases separated the two germline ends. Germline V gene sequence: CDR1 SGHTA, CDR2 FQGNSA. CDR3 DNA sequence: TGTGCCAGCACCTCTCTTACCGTCAGTTCCCGTGAGACCCAGTACTTC. Translated, it gives CASTSLTVSSRETQYF.

The V call is TRBV2, the J call TRBJ2-7; 10 bases map to TRBD1. The CDR3 extends over 17 amino acids. The V gene end was trimmed by 3 bases and the J gene end by 3 bases; junction bases not matched to a gene: 11. CDR1 SNHLY and CDR2 FYNNEI come from the germline V gene. CDR3 coding DNA: TGTGCCAGCAGTGATTCTGGGGTACGGACAGGGGGCTACGAGCAGTACTTC. This sequence encodes CASSDSGVRTGGYEQYF.

CDR3 DNA: TGCAGCGACCTCTCGCGGGGGTCGACCTACAATGAGCAGTTCTTC. Protein product: CSDLSRGSTYNEQFF. This sequence joins TRBV29-1 and TRBJ2-1; 7 bases agree with TRBD2. V shed 7 bases and J 2 bases; nucleotides not matched to a gene: 11. The CDR3 has 15 amino acids. Germline lookup yields CDR1 SQVTM and CDR2 ANQGSEA.

The gene calls are TRBV15 and TRBJ2-7; 9 bases line up with TRBD2. Germline assignment: CDR1 LNHNV and CDR2 YYDKDF (reference sequence). Unmatched junction bases numbered 11, after V lost 3 bases and J lost 5 bases. There are 16 residues in the CDR3. CDR3 sequence (DNA): TGTGCCACCAGCAGTATCGTTATTAGCGGGGGCGACGAGCAGTACTTC. Translation gives CATSSIVISGGDEQYF.